Listed below are T cell receptor beta chains from one sample, sequenced in a study of cytomegalovirus exposure and HLA in healthy donors. This table comes from immunoSEQ multiplex PCR, and its TCRdb copy is limited to in-frame clones, with some not included. The repertoire has some 190,000 clones, 80% to 90% of them found once; the top ten carry around 0.3%. Sequencing was performed on PBMCs. These receptors all stem from a woman aged 25 to 45 in good health and CMV-seronegative. CDR3s include the opening cysteine and the closing phenylalanine or tryptophan. D genes are given only for firm matches. Clone size is not always given. Where it is, it says once, few, many or a class for expanded clones.

v_call	clone_size	d_call	j_call	cdr3_aa	cdr3_nt
TRBV5-8	once	-	TRBJ2-2	CASSLYTGELFF	TGTGCCAGCAGCCTTTACACCGGGGAGCTGTTTTTT
TRBV6-1	-	TRBD2	TRBJ2-7	CASSEALLSGRVEIYNEQYF	TGTGCCAGCAGTGAAGCGCTTCTGAGCGGGAGGGTTGAAATTTATAACGAGCAGTACTTC
TRBV5-8	-	TRBD1	TRBJ2-7	CASSLDRGPEQYF	TGTGCCAGCAGCTTGGACAGGGGCCCCGAGCAGTACTTC
TRBV27	-	-	TRBJ1-5	CASSSDYPGNQPQHF	TGTGCCAGCAGCTCTGATTACCCCGGGAATCAGCCCCAGCATTTT
TRBV9	-	TRBD2	TRBJ2-7	CASSVDPSGTRDEQYF	TGTGCCAGCAGCGTAGATCCTAGCGGGACGCGCGACGAGCAGTACTTC
TRBV11-3	-	-	TRBJ1-1	CASSLLANTEAFF	TGTGCCAGCAGCTTATTGGCGAACACTGAAGCTTTCTTT
TRBV6-1	-	-	TRBJ2-7	CASSEQGNFWEQYF	TGTGCCAGCAGTGAACAGGGGAACTTTTGGGAGCAGTACTTC
TRBV29-1	-	TRBD1	TRBJ1-6	CSVTDRERHCNSPLHF	TGCAGCGTTACCGACAGGGAAAGGCATTGTAATTCACCCCTCCACTTT
TRBV10-3	-	-	TRBJ2-7	CAISETGSYEQYF	TGTGCCATCAGTGAGACAGGCTCCTACGAGCAGTACTTC
TRBV28	-	-	TRBJ1-1	CASRAGTLNTEAFF	TGTGCCAGCAGGGCCGGGACACTTAACACTGAAGCTTTCTTT
TRBV5-6	-	TRBD1	TRBJ2-5	CASSLVTGGASNF	TGTGCCAGCAGCTTGGTAACAGGGGGTGCTTCGAACTTC
TRBV6-6	-	-	TRBJ2-3	CASILGLATDTQYF	TGTGCCAGCATCTTGGGGCTAGCGACAGATACGCAGTATTTT
TRBV18	-	-	TRBJ2-5	CASSPRQARGAETQYF	TGTGCCAGCTCACCACGACAAGCCAGGGGCGCAGAGACCCAGTACTTC
TRBV2	-	-	TRBJ2-1	CASSDPSPGQYNEQFF	TGTGCCAGCAGTGATCCTTCCCCCGGACAGTACAATGAGCAGTTCTTC
TRBV5-1	-	TRBD2	TRBJ2-3	CASSFGLAEITDTQYF	TGCGCCAGCAGCTTCGGACTAGCGGAAATCACAGATACGCAGTATTTT
TRBV4-1	-	TRBD1	TRBJ1-1	CASSLGTGNTEAFF	TGCGCCAGCAGCCTCGGGACAGGAAACACTGAAGCTTTCTTT
TRBV25-1	-	-	TRBJ2-7	CASSAIYEQYF	TGTGCCAGCAGTGCAATTTACGAGCAGTACTTC
TRBV28	-	-	TRBJ2-7	CASSPGAYEQYF	TGTGCCAGCAGTCCAGGCGCCTACGAGCAGTACTTC
TRBV29-1	-	TRBD2	TRBJ2-1	CSVGGVGVFIYEQFF	TGCAGCGTGGGAGGGGTTGGGGTTTTTATTTATGAGCAGTTCTTC
TRBV28	-	TRBD1	TRBJ1-5	CASSLFRRTGEQQPQHF	TGTGCCAGCAGTTTATTCCGCCGCACAGGGGAACAACAGCCCCAGCATTTT
TRBV5-4	-	TRBD2	TRBJ2-7	CASSPTLAGGTYEQYF	TGTGCCAGCAGCCCCACCTTAGCGGGAGGGACCTACGAGCAGTACTTC
TRBV5-4	-	TRBD1	TRBJ1-2	CASSFTGGFFYGYTF	TGTGCCAGCAGCTTTACAGGGGGCTTCTTCTATGGCTACACCTTC
TRBV6-1	-	TRBD2	TRBJ2-5	CASKVPGGPETQYF	TGTGCCAGCAAAGTCCCGGGAGGGCCAGAGACCCAGTACTTC
TRBV6-5	-	-	TRBJ2-5	CASSYQGEETQYF	TGTGCCAGCAGTTACCAGGGCGAGGAGACCCAGTACTTC
TRBV18	once	-	TRBJ2-5	CASSPATQETQYF	TGTGCCAGCTCACCGGCGACTCAAGAGACCCAGTACTTC
TRBV30	-	-	TRBJ2-5	CAWSSGSPQETQYF	TGTGCCTGGAGTTCGGGGAGCCCCCAAGAGACCCAGTACTTC
TRBV27	-	-	TRBJ2-7	CASSARRGGSYEQYF	TGTGCCAGCAGTGCCCGTCGGGGTGGGTCCTACGAGCAGTACTTC
TRBV29-1	-	-	TRBJ1-2	CSVEQAGYGYTF	TGCAGCGTTGAACAGGCGGGCTATGGCTACACCTTC
TRBV27	-	-	TRBJ1-5	CASSLGEGHQPQHF	TGTGCCAGCAGTTTAGGGGAGGGACATCAGCCCCAGCATTTT
TRBV6-1	-	-	TRBJ2-1	CASSEGLDSYNEQFF	TGTGCCAGCAGTGAGGGGCTAGACTCCTACAATGAGCAGTTCTTC
TRBV10-3	-	TRBD2	TRBJ2-1	CAISDGASGSATDNEQFF	TGTGCCATCAGTGACGGGGCTAGCGGGTCCGCGACTGACAATGAGCAGTTCTTC